What follows describes a single TCR beta chain. Antigen specificity is unknown. The data are from a study of cytomegalovirus exposure and HLA in healthy donors. Overall study findings and caveats: An ancestry cluster, one associated with Asian ancestry, reportedly showed fewer N-insertions than the approximately 670-donor mean in a later analysis. TCR association rates varied by HLA locus in a later analysis, with DRB1 highest and HLA-C lowest. The authors later linked a missense DCLRE1C variant to TCR beta V- and J-gene trimming.

The PCR contained 60 Vbeta and 13 Jbeta primers. Measured with immunoSEQ multiplex PCR; TCRdb has only the in-frame clones, and not every one. The sample carries 150,000 to 200,000 clones, roughly 80% recorded once. This sequence originates from a boy younger than 18 in good health and CMV-seronegative. Sequencing was done on a sample of PBMCs.

CDR3 coding DNA: TGTGCCAGCAGCTTAGGTGGACAGGGGGCGGTCAATGAGCAGTTCTTC. This codes for CASSLGGQGAVNEQFF. The chain recombines TRBV7-6 with TRBJ2-1; 11 bases agree with TRBD1. This CDR3 is built from 16 residues. V shed 1 base, J shed 6 bases, and the junction held 5 bases outside the gene matches. The V gene's germline CDR1 is SGHVS and CDR2 FNYEAQ.